One and the same sample provided the 20 T cell receptor beta chains below, sequenced in a study of neurological immune-mediated disorders. TCRdb re-derived calls from the 5' RACE reads in MiXCR, one entry per CDR3 protein. The sample shows over 50,000 distinct CDR3 sequences, around 3.3% of them seen only once. The sequencing sample was made of PBMCs. These receptors came from a middle-aged man with multiple sclerosis.

This clonotype was recorded at least ten times. This chain links TRBV5-1 with TRBJ2-4; D gene unclear. The germline V and J ends were trimmed by 3 bases and 0 bases, with 13 bases remaining between them. The germline V gene encodes CDR1 SGHRS and CDR2 YFSETQ. This CDR3 is built from 16 residues. Here the CDR3 DNA reads TGCGCCAGCAGCTCGTCCCTAACATCAGCCAAAAACATTCAGTACTTC. Its protein is CASSSSLTSAKNIQYF. The full variable domain, in which reference TRBV5-1 and TRBJ2-4 provide the parts outside the CDR3, is KAGVTQTPRYLIKTRGQQVTLSCSPISGHRSVSWYQQTPGQGLQFLFEYFSETQRNKGNFPGRFSGRQFSNSRSEMNVSTLELGDSALYLCASSSSLTSAKNIQYFGAGTRLSVL.

Many counts were recorded for this clonotype. The rearrangement links TRBV7-2 to TRBJ2-4; 9 bases are shared with TRBD2. Germline CDR1 SGHTA, CDR2 FQGNSA. The J segment lost 7 bases and the V segment lost 1 base, leaving 5 bases of the junction unmatched. This CDR3 region has 15 residues. The CDR3 DNA reads TGTGCCAGCAGCTTAGGCCTAGCGGGGTTGAACATTCAGTACTTC. This encodes CASSLGLAGLNIQYF.

This clonotype occurred many times. The chain uses TRBV2 and TRBJ1-1; unclear D gene. Between the trimmed V and J ends, which lost 2 bases and 2 bases, there was a span of 9 bases. The CDR3 has 14 amino acids. Germline V lookup: CDR1 SNHLY, CDR2 FYNNEI. The CDR3 spells CASSERQVNTEAFF. The CDR3 DNA reads TGTGCCAGCAGTGAACGGCAGGTTAACACTGAAGCTTTCTTT.

As regards this clonotype: This may come from a read error, since a much larger clone is one base off. The chain uses TRBV20-1 and TRBJ2-5; D unresolved. This CDR3 comprises 12 residues. Germline CDR1 and CDR2: DFQATT and SNEGSKA (reference sequence). V lost 0 bases, J lost 5 bases, and 7 bases lay in between. The CDR3 coding sequence is TGCAGTGCTAGAGATAACCGCGAGACCCAGTACTTC. Translating gives CSARDNRETQYF.

Ten or more counts support this clonotype. A read error may account for a junction end that differs from germline. The chain carries TRBV12-3 or TRBV12-4 and TRBJ1-5; D remains ambiguous. The CDR3 is made up of 14 amino acids. The CDR3 here is CASSPSNRNQPQNF. DNA of the CDR3: TGTGCCAGCAGCCCTAGTAATCGCAATCAGCCCCAGAATTTT.

In this sample, this clonotype turned up many times. The rearrangement uses TRBV5-1 and TRBJ1-1, with D hard to call. Germline-derived CDR1 and CDR2 are SGHRS and YFSETQ. Trimming pared 1 base from V and 2 bases from J, leaving 9 bases between. The CDR3 extends over 14 amino acids. The CDR3 DNA is TGCGCCAGCAGCTTGTTCTTGGAAAACACTGAAGCTTTCTTT. Its translation: CASSLFLENTEAFF.

The sample holds many counts of this clonotype. The chain is built from TRBV20-1 and TRBJ1-5; 9 nucleotides match TRBD1. The trim removed 3 bases at V and 5 bases at J, leaving 8 bases unmatched. The CDR3 is 15 amino acids. Germline V lookup: CDR1 DFQATT, CDR2 SNEGSKA (reference sequence). Here the CDR3 reads CSARRGTGFDQPQHF. In nucleotides, the CDR3 is TGCAGTGCTAGGAGGGGGACAGGGTTTGATCAGCCCCAGCATTTT.

This clonotype came up a few times. A much larger clonotype is one base distant, so this may be a read error. V and J are TRBV4-1 and TRBJ1-4; a possible D gene is TRBD1 (5 bases). Germline lookup yields CDR1 MGHRA and CDR2 YSYEKL. V dropped 4 bases and J dropped 8 bases, with 29 bases sitting between them. The CDR3 spans 19 residues. CDR3 loop: CASSRGPGVRLGTKEKLFF. DNA for the CDR3: TGCGCCAGCAGCCGAGGACCGGGGGTGAGATTAGGTACCAAAGAAAAACTGTTTTTT.

This clonotype was counted many times. This chain joins TRBV5-1 and TRBJ1-1; 8 bases fit TRBD1. The CDR3 has 15 amino acids. J was trimmed by 1 base and V by 4 bases; bases with no gene match: 6. Germline CDR1 and CDR2: SGHRS and YFSETQ. CDR3 protein: CASSPRTGSNTEAFF. The DNA of the CDR3 is TGCGCCAGCAGCCCCCGGACAGGGTCGAACACTGAAGCTTTCTTT.

This clonotype was detected ten times or more. This rearrangement joins TRBV6-6 to TRBJ1-6; TRBD1 agrees at 8 bases. Germline values: CDR1 MNHNY, CDR2 SVGAGI (reference sequence). Germline trimming cut 4 bases from V and 6 bases from J; bases unmatched to any gene: 5. The CDR3 sequence is 15 residues long. The CDR3 reads CASSSNRGGNSPLHF. In DNA form, the CDR3 reads TGTGCCAGCAGTTCCAACAGGGGGGGTAATTCACCCCTCCACTTT.

This clonotype was picked up many times. This rearrangement joins TRBV28 to TRBJ2-7; D is perhaps TRBD1 (6 bases). CDR1 is MDHEN, CDR2 SYDVKM, per germline. Deletions cut 4 bases from V and 4 bases from J, with 20 bases between. This CDR3 spans 16 amino acids. The CDR3 nucleotides are TGTGCCAGCAGTTCAATTGGGCTGGACAGCCCTTACGAGCAGTACTTC. Protein: CASSSIGLDSPYEQYF.

Points on this clonotype: This could be a read error, since a much larger clone is one nucleotide away. The rearrangement links TRBV3-1 to TRBJ2-3, with 7 bases lining up with TRBD2. CDR1 and CDR2 from the germline V gene are LGHDT and YNNKEL (reference sequence). The CDR3 length is 15 residues. J was trimmed by 1 base and V by 4 bases; bases with no gene match: 5. The CDR3 bases are TGTGCCAGCAGCCGACGGACTAGAGGCACAGATACGCAGTATTTT. It codes for CASSRRTRGTDTQYF.

At least ten counts were recorded for this clonotype. The V gene is TRBV15, the J gene TRBJ1-1; no clear D. The V gene lost 0 bases and the J gene lost 5 bases, with 7 bases spanning the gap. From germline, CDR1 is LNHNV and CDR2 YYDKDF (reference sequence). This CDR3 has 13 residues. CDR3 nucleotides: TGTGCCACCAGCAGAGATCTGGGGACTGAAGCTTTCTTT. Its translation: CATSRDLGTEAFF.

The table lists this clonotype with many counts. CDR3 bases: TGTGCCAGCAGTTTGGACCTCCGGGCCAACGTCCTGACTTTC. It codes for CASSLDLRANVLTF. The chain combines TRBV12-3 or TRBV12-4 with TRBJ2-6; the D is unclear. V shed 3 bases and J shed 5 bases, with 8 bases lying between them. The CDR3 has 14 amino acids.

This clonotype was seen repeatedly, ten times or more. The gene calls are TRBV20-1 and TRBJ1-2; 8 bases agree with TRBD1. The CDR3 is made up of 13 amino acids. CDR1 and CDR2 (germline): DFQATT, SNEGSKA (reference sequence). V gave up 6 bases and J gave up 8 bases; unmatched junction bases: 11. The DNA for the CDR3 is TGCAGTGCCACCAACTCACAGGGGGGAGGCTACACCTTC. Its translation is CSATNSQGGGYTF.

The sample holds many counts of this clonotype. This chain connects TRBV6-5 to TRBJ2-7; TRBD1 agrees at 7 bases. This CDR3 region has 14 residues. CDR1 and CDR2 (germline): MNHEY, SVGAGI. V shed 5 bases, J shed 5 bases, and the junction held 9 bases outside the gene matches. CDR3 sequence: CASSRQGSVNEQYF. The CDR3, as DNA: TGTGCCAGCAGTCGACAGGGCTCAGTAAACGAGCAGTACTTC.

The table lists this clonotype with many counts. The rearrangement uses TRBV5-6 and TRBJ2-1; TRBD2 might be the D (7 bases). The CDR3 is made up of 15 amino acids. The ends were cut back, 0 bases at V and 3 bases at J, with 10 bases in the middle. The germline V gene has CDR1 SGHDT and CDR2 YYEEEE. CDR3 coding DNA: TGTGCCAGCAGCTTGGGCGGGGGCCTCTACAATGAGCAGTTCTTC. This gives the protein CASSLGGGLYNEQFF.

This clonotype occurred many times. The chain couples TRBV6-5 to TRBJ2-7; TRBD1 matches 11 bases. The V gene's germline CDR1 is MNHEY and CDR2 SVGAGI. The J segment lost 5 bases and the V segment lost 10 bases, leaving 10 bases of the junction unmatched. The CDR3 has 14 amino acids. The CDR3 sequence: CATSMDRGLNEQYF. DNA for the CDR3: TGTGCCACCTCTATGGACAGGGGGCTAAACGAGCAGTACTTC.

Concerning this clonotype itself: A much larger clone lies one base from this, so it may be a read error. The chain employs TRBV28 and TRBJ2-3; perhaps TRBD2 as D (7 bases). The CDR3 runs to 18 residues. V lost 8 bases, J lost 6 bases, and 30 bases lay in between. CDR1 MDHEN and CDR2 SYDVKM come from the germline V gene. The CDR3 is CASQSPRGGGQTFDTQYF. As DNA, the CDR3 is TGTGCCAGCCAGAGCCCCCGTGGCGGGGGCCAAACTTTTGATACGCAGTATTTT.

This clonotype came up many times. The gene calls are TRBV2 and TRBJ2-2, with 8 bases that match TRBD2. Trimming cost V 1 base and J 4 bases; bases outside gene matches: 2. The CDR3 spans 15 residues. From germline, CDR1 is SNHLY and CDR2 FYNNEI. The CDR3 DNA reads TGTGCCAGCAGTGAAGTCGGGGGGGCCACCGGGGAGCTGTTTTTT. Its translation: CASSEVGGATGELFF.